This T cell receptor (beta chain) was found in a study of CD8 T cells in Susac syndrome. Reverse transcription of roughly 0.5 to 1 ug RNA was performed with random hexamers. It was immunoSEQ multiplex PCR that amplified TCR beta CDR3 across 54 Vbeta and 13 Jbeta. TCRdb fed the immunoSEQ multiplex PCR reads into MiXCR, producing one record per CDR3 protein. The repertoire holds 400,000 or so distinct CDR3 sequences, with approximately 85% as singletons. The TCR originated in a human donor with multiple sclerosis. Sequencing was done on a sample of CD8+ T cells from PBMCs.

CDR3 residues: CASSYSKAAGSTYEQYF. CDR3 coding DNA: TGTGCCAGCAGTTACTCGAAGGCGGCAGGGAGCACCTACGAGCAGTACTTC. The chain links TRBV6-5 to TRBJ2-7, with D perhaps given as TRBD1 or TRBD2 (5 bases each). The CDR3 consists of 17 residues. CDR1 MNHEY and CDR2 SVGAGI come from the germline V gene. Trimming removed 0 bases at V and 2 bases at J, with 17 bases between.